Included here is one T cell receptor (beta chain) sequence, with context. Its antigen is undetermined. The data derive from a study of cytomegalovirus exposure and HLA in healthy donors. On the study more broadly: The 500 to 750 first-cohort repertoires and the 95 to 150 validation repertoires shared the same platform, a later analysis reported.

Using immunoSEQ multiplex PCR, the repertoire was profiled, and TCRdb retains in-frame clones only, with some absent. The sample holds 35,000 to 50,000 clones, roughly 93% seen once. Whole-study findings and limits: Researchers catalogued about 150 TCR beta chains as cytomegalovirus-associated. First-cohort TCR clusters tended to co-occur in the 130 or so validation repertoires, a later analysis found.

Germline CDR1 is MDHEN and CDR2 is SYDVKM. This CDR3 comprises 15 residues. V lost 10 bases and J 7 bases, leaving 25 bases between the germline ends. This sequence originates from a woman in her late teens or twenties in good health and CMV-seronegative. This chain joins TRBV28 and TRBJ2-5; D is perhaps TRBD2 (6 bases). The specimen sequenced was PBMCs. Here the CDR3 reads CAILKPDKGGGTQYF. As DNA, the CDR3 is TGTGCCATATTAAAACCCGATAAGGGAGGTGGGACCCAGTACTTC.